One sample yielded the 21 T cell receptor beta chains listed below, sequenced in a study of T cell repertoires in cytomegalovirus infection. Antigens for these TCRs are unknown. TCRdb redid the calling of the reads with MiXCR, one entry per CDR3 protein. Of about 350,000 distinct CDR3 sequences listed, roughly a third are singletons. Source: cultured PBMCs, taken from culture after CMV antigen stimulation. These receptors came from a human donor in good health (CMV status not recorded). Some clones in this sample may be carry-over from other donors' samples.

The rearrangement links TRBV20-1 to TRBJ2-4; D uncertain. Germline V gene sequence: CDR1 DFQATT, CDR2 SNEGSKA (reference sequence). The CDR3 is 13 residues long. Trimming left V 7 bases short and J 0 bases short, with 10 bases between. In DNA, the CDR3 is TGCAGTGGCACCACAGTAGCCAAAAACATTCAGTACTTC. This translates into CSGTTVAKNIQYF.

DNA of the CDR3: TGCGCCAGCAGCCAATGGAACACCGGGGAGCTGTTTTTT. Its protein product is CASSQWNTGELFF. This chain connects TRBV4-1 to TRBJ2-2, with D hard to call. The CDR3 runs to 13 residues. V was cut by 2 bases and J by 1 base, with 2 bases left in between. Germline-derived CDR1 and CDR2 are MGHRA and YSYEKL.

The CDR3 sequence is CASSFLTGIVTEAFF. The CDR3, as DNA: TGTGCCAGCAGTTTCCTGACAGGGATTGTCACTGAAGCTTTCTTT. The chain is built from TRBV28 and TRBJ1-1; TRBD1 matches 7 bases. CDR1 is MDHEN, CDR2 SYDVKM, per germline. Germline trimming cut 3 bases from V and 4 bases from J; bases unmatched to any gene: 8. The CDR3 totals 15 residues.

This rearrangement joins TRBV27 to TRBJ2-1; TRBD2 agrees at 10 bases. This CDR3 contains 17 residues. CDR1 and CDR2 from the germline V gene are MNHEY and SMNVEV (reference sequence). V gave up 5 bases and J gave up 6 bases; unmatched junction bases: 13. The CDR3 sequence: CASSPLTPTSGINEQFF. The CDR3 nucleotides read TGTGCCAGCAGTCCCCTCACCCCAACTAGCGGGATCAATGAGCAGTTCTTC.

This chain connects TRBV3-1 to TRBJ2-1; TRBD2 matches at 10 bases. The CDR3 runs to 17 residues. CDR1 is LGHDT, CDR2 YNNKEL, per germline (reference sequence). V was clipped by 0 bases and J by 7 bases; unmatched bases: 9. The CDR3 bases are TGTGCCAGCAGCCAAGATCTTACTAGCGGGACTGTAAATGAGCAGTTCTTC. Translation gives CASSQDLTSGTVNEQFF.

The chain recombines TRBV5-4 with TRBJ2-1, with 12 nucleotides matching TRBD2. Trimming cost V 6 bases and J 7 bases; bases outside gene matches: 11. Germline-derived CDR1 and CDR2 are SGHNT and YYREEE (reference sequence). This CDR3 is 16 amino acids long. In nucleotides, the CDR3 is TGTGCCAGCACGCCACAGACTAGCGGGAGATTGAATGAGCAGTTCTTC. It specifies CASTPQTSGRLNEQFF.

This clonotype occurred once. The chain couples TRBV19 to TRBJ2-7; perhaps TRBD2 as D (5 bases). The V and J ends lost 2 bases and 3 bases respectively, with 11 bases between them. Germline CDR1 LNHDA, CDR2 SQIVND (reference sequence). This CDR3 comprises 14 residues. The CDR3, as DNA: TGTGCCAGTAGTATAAGCGGTAGAGTCTACGAGCAGTACTTC. This sequence encodes CASSISGRVYEQYF.

The chain joins TRBV28 to TRBJ2-7; TRBD2 matches 11 bases. This CDR3 is 16 amino acids long. Germline V gene sequence: CDR1 MDHEN, CDR2 SYDVKM. The V segment lost 5 bases and the J segment 3 bases; nucleotides outside the gene matches: 9. The CDR3 loop reads CASSTPSSGGYYEQYF. The CDR3 DNA is TGTGCCAGCAGTACTCCTTCTAGCGGGGGGTACTACGAGCAGTACTTC.

This chain connects TRBV5-1 to TRBJ2-5; 11 nucleotides agree with TRBD2. This CDR3 comprises 17 residues. Unmatched junction bases numbered 7, after V lost 0 bases and J lost 3 bases. Germline assignment: CDR1 SGHRS and CDR2 YFSETQ. The CDR3 reads CASSLGVAGGPEETQYF. The DNA of the CDR3 is TGCGCCAGCAGCTTGGGGGTAGCGGGAGGGCCGGAAGAGACCCAGTACTTC.

V gene TRBV4-3 combines with J gene TRBJ2-3; TRBD2 aligns across 7 bases. The CDR3 contains 17 residues. The V gene's germline CDR1 is LGHNA and CDR2 YSLEER. After removal of 0 bases from V and 5 bases from J, the junction contained 11 bases not matched to a gene. CDR3 protein: CASSQDFLAVGQDTQYF. Written as DNA, the CDR3 is TGCGCCAGCAGCCAAGATTTCCTAGCGGTAGGGCAAGATACGCAGTATTTT.

This clonotype was seen many times. The CDR3 nucleotides are TGTGCCAGCAGCTCAATAGCGGGATCTGAGCAGTTCTTC. Encoded protein: CASSSIAGSEQFF. The V call is TRBV11-3, the J call TRBJ2-1; 8 bases match TRBD2. The germline V gene has CDR1 SGHNT and CDR2 YENEEA. The CDR3 sequence is 13 residues long. J gave up 9 bases and V 4 bases, and 5 bases lay outside the gene matches.

The J gene is TRBJ2-5, the V gene TRBV2, with 8 bases aligning to TRBD2. V trimming: 6 bases; J trimming: 5 bases; junction bases outside the gene matches: 14. Germline V gene data show CDR1 as SNHLY and CDR2 as FYNNEI. The CDR3 spans 16 residues. In nucleotides, the CDR3 is TGTGCCAGCAGAATGCTGGGACTAGTGAGCGGGGAGACCCAGTACTTC. Translating it yields CASRMLGLVSGETQYF.

The chain carries TRBV18 and TRBJ1-2; D gene ambiguous. Germline V lookup: CDR1 KGHSH, CDR2 LQKENI. This CDR3 is built from 15 residues. Trimming took off 2 bases at V and 0 bases at J, with 10 bases between the two ends. The CDR3 is CASSPVDEANYGYTF. The CDR3 region has the DNA TGTGCCAGCTCACCAGTAGATGAAGCTAACTATGGCTACACCTTC.

The V and J genes are TRBV24-1 and TRBJ1-1; no firm D call. CDR3 size: 13 residues. Trimming left V 0 bases short and J 2 bases short, with 3 bases between. Germline CDR1 KGHDR, CDR2 SFDVKD. The DNA of the CDR3 is TGTGCCACCAGTGATTTGGGTAACACTGAAGCTTTCTTT. Translated: CATSDLGNTEAFF.

This clonotype showed up many times. The gene calls are TRBV7-2 and TRBJ2-1; TRBD2 aligns across 11 bases. V lost 6 bases to trimming and J lost 0 bases; unmatched junction nucleotides: 10. CDR1 and CDR2 from the germline V gene are SGHTA and FQGNSA. This CDR3 comprises 18 residues. The CDR3 nucleotides are TGTGCCAGCAGAATAGCGGGAGGGCCCCTGAGCTCCTACAATGAGCAGTTCTTC. Translation: CASRIAGGPLSSYNEQFF.

For this clonotype: A read error is possible here, since a much larger clone lies one base away. The chain joins TRBV7-2 to TRBJ2-6; D uncertain. This CDR3 is 18 amino acids long. Germline V lookup: CDR1 SGHTA, CDR2 FQGNSA. CDR3 sequence: CASSLAQHTISGTNVLTF. CDR3 nucleotide sequence: TGTGCCAGCAGCTTAGCACAACACACTATTTCTGGGACCAACGTCCTGACTTTC.

The V gene is TRBV19, the J gene TRBJ1-5, with D perhaps TRBD1 (6 bases). CDR1 is LNHDA and CDR2 is SQIVND in the germline V gene (reference sequence). Between the trimmed V and J ends, which lost 3 bases and 7 bases, there was a span of 19 bases. The CDR3 is made up of 16 amino acids. CDR3 sequence: CASSMPPGQGGQPQHF. CDR3 coding DNA: TGTGCCAGTAGTATGCCCCCGGGACAAGGGGGACAGCCCCAGCATTTT.

This clonotype was seen a few times. The chain couples TRBV6-1 to TRBJ2-2; 7 bases line up with TRBD2. The CDR3 loop spans 16 amino acids. The germline gives CDR1 MNHNS, CDR2 SASEGT. J lost 5 bases, V lost 3 bases, and 9 bases had no gene match. The CDR3, as DNA: TGTGCCAGCAGTGATCCCTTGCGGGAGTTAACCGGGGAGCTGTTTTTT. Translating gives CASSDPLRELTGELFF.

Remarks on this clonotype: Germline and junction disagree at one end, which may indicate a read error. The V call is TRBV19, the J call TRBJ2-2; tentative D call: TRBD1 (5 bases). The CDR3 totals 19 residues. Germline values: CDR1 LNHDA, CDR2 SQIVND (reference sequence). CDR3 coding DNA: TGTGCCAGTAGTCCCCAGATATCCATGTCAGGGTGGAACGCCGGGGAGCTGTTTTTT. This encodes CASSPQISMSGWNAGELFF.

V is TRBV11-2 and J is TRBJ1-6, with a tentative D call TRBD1 (5 bases). Looked up from germline, CDR1 is SGHAT and CDR2 is FQNNGV. This CDR3 has 15 residues. The V and J ends lost 5 bases and 7 bases respectively, with 15 bases between them. In nucleotides, the CDR3 is TGTGCCAGCAGCGCTTACCAGGGACTCAATTCACCCCTCCACTTT. It codes for CASSAYQGLNSPLHF.

The chain couples TRBV7-9 to TRBJ2-3, with a tentative D call TRBD2 (7 bases). This CDR3 contains 14 residues. The V gene lost 2 bases and the J gene lost 4 bases, with 10 bases spanning the gap. The germline CDR1 and CDR2 sequences are SEHNR and FQNEAQ (reference sequence). DNA of the CDR3: TGTGCCAGCAGCTTATCGGGGGGCGCAGATACGCAGTATTTT. The encoded protein is CASSLSGGADTQYF.